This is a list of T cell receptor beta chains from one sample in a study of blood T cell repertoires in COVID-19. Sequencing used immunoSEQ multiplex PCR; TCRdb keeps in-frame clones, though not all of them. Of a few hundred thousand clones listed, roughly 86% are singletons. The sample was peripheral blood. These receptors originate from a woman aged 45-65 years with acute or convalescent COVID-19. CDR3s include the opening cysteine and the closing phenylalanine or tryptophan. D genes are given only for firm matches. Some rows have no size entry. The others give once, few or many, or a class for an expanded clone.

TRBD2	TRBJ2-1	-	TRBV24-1	TGTGCCACCAGTGAACCACTAGCGGGAGGGGAAAATGAGCAGTTCTTC	CATSEPLAGGENEQFF
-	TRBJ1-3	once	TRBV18	TGTGCCAGCTCACCACTAAAGGGCGGAGGAGAAAACACCATATATTTT	CASSPLKGGGENTIYF
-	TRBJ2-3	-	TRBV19	TGTGCCAGTAGTCCTGCGGACAGTAGCACAGATACGCAGTATTTT	CASSPADSSTDTQYF
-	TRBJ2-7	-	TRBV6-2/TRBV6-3	TGTGCCAGCAGTTACCGCCTAGCCGTGTACGAGCAGTACTTC	CASSYRLAVYEQYF
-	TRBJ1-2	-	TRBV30	TGTGCCTGGAGTGTAGAACAGAACCACTATGGCTACACCTTC	CAWSVEQNHYGYTF
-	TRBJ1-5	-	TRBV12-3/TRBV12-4	TGTGCCCGCGAGACCCCGGAGGGGCCGCCCCAGCATTTT	CARETPEGPPQHF
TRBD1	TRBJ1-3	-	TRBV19	TGTGCCAGTAGCGACCGGACAGGGGTAGGAAACACCATATATTTT	CASSDRTGVGNTIYF
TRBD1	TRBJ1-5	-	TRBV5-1	TGCGCCAGCAGCCCTGCCGGGACAGGGTTTCAGCCCCAGCATTTT	CASSPAGTGFQPQHF
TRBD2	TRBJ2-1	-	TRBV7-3	TGTGCCAGCAGCTTAGGAAGTACTAGCGGGATCGATGAGCAGTTCTTC	CASSLGSTSGIDEQFF
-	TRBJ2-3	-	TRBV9	TGTGCCAGCAGCGTAGAGGGGGAGGGCCGTCTAGGGGCCGATACGCAGTATTTT	CASSVEGEGRLGADTQYF
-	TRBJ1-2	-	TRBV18	TGTGCCAGCTCAACAGGGTACTATGGCTACACCTTC	CASSTGYYGYTF
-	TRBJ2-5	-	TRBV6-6	TGTGCCAGCAAAAACGGTCAGCGGCAAGAGACCCAGTACTTC	CASKNGQRQETQYF
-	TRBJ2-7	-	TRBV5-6	TGTGCCAGCAGCTTGGCCCACAGGACACCCTACGAGCAGTACTTC	CASSLAHRTPYEQYF
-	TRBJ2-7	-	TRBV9	TGTGCCAGCAGCGCAGGACACACCTACGAGCAGTACTTC	CASSAGHTYEQYF
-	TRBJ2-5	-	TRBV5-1	TGCGCCAGCAGCGCAACCGAGGGCGAGACCCAGTACTTC	CASSATEGETQYF
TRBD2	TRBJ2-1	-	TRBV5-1	TGCGCCAGCAGCTTGGAGGCTAGCGGGATCAGGGAGCAGTTCTTC	CASSLEASGIREQFF
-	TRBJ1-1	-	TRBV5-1	TGCGCCAGCAGCTTGCAGGTGACCGACACTGAAGCTTTCTTT	CASSLQVTDTEAFF
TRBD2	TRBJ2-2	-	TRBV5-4	TGTGCCAGCAGCTTAGCGGGGAGGACCGGGGAGCTGTTTTTT	CASSLAGRTGELFF
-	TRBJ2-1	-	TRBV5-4	TGTGCCAGCAGCTTTCCGGGGAATGAGCAGTTCTTC	CASSFPGNEQFF
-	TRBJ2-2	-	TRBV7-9	TGTGCCAGCAGCCAATATCCAGGACAGACAACGAACACCGGGGAGCTGTTTTTT	CASSQYPGQTTNTGELFF
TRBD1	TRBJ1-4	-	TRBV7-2	TGTGCCAGCAGCTTGAACCCCCAGGGGGTTGGTGAAAAACTGTTTTTT	CASSLNPQGVGEKLFF
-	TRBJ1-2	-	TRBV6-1	TGTGCCAGCAGTGAAGCGCAGGGAAGGGGCTATGGCTACACCTTC	CASSEAQGRGYGYTF
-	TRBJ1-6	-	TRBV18	TGTGCCAGCTCACCGAGCAATTCACCCCTCCACTTT	CASSPSNSPLHF
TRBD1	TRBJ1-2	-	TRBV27	TGTGCCAGCAGTTATGGACAGGGATGGTCCCAATTCTTC	CASSYGQGWSQFF
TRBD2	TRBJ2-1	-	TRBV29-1	TGCAGCGAATCACTAGCGGGATCCTACAATGAGCAGTTCTTC	CSESLAGSYNEQFF
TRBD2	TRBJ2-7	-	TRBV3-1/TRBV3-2	TGTGCCAGCAGCCAGGAGCGGGGGTACGAGCAGTACTTC	CASSQERGYEQYF
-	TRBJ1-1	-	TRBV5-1	TGCGCCAGCGAGATTGGGGGGTTTAACACTGAAGCTTTCTTT	CASEIGGFNTEAFF
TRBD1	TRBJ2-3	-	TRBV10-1	TGCGCCAGCAGTGAGCCGGGACAGGGGGCAACCACAGATACGCAGTATTTT	CASSEPGQGATTDTQYF
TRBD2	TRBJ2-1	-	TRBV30	TGTGCCTGGACCCGTTCTCTGGGAGGGCCGGGGAATGAGCAGTTCTTC	CAWTRSLGGPGNEQFF
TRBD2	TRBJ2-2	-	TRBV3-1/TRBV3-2	TGTGCCAGCAGCCAAGTTCGGGAGGGCTACAACTCCGGGGAGCTGTTTTTT	CASSQVREGYNSGELFF
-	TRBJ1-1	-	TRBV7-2	TGTGCCAGCAGCCGCGGGTTGAACACTGAAGCTTTCTTT	CASSRGLNTEAFF
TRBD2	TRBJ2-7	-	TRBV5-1	TGCGCCAGCAGCTCCGGGCCGACTAGCCGGCGTTCCTACGAGCAGTACTTC	CASSSGPTSRRSYEQYF
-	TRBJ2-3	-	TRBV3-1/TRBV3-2	TGTGCCAGCAGCCAAAACTCGGGTGGAGATACGCAGTATTTT	CASSQNSGGDTQYF
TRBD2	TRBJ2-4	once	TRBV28	TGTGCCAGCAGTTTATTCCTCTTGAGCGGGGGATCAAACATTCAGTACTTC	CASSLFLLSGGSNIQYF
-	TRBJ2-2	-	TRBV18	TGTGCCAGCTCACCAATACAGGGTAACACCGGGGAGCTGTTTTTT	CASSPIQGNTGELFF
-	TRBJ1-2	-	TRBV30	TGTGCCCGAGGGGACATTTTGAGGGGTGGCTACACCTTC	CARGDILRGGYTF
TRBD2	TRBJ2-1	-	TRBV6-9	TGTGCCAGCACGCCCAGCGGGAGATTTAACAATGAGCAGTTCTTC	CASTPSGRFNNEQFF
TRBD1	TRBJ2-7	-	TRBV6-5	TGTGCGACTGGACAGGCCTACGAGCAGTACTTC	CATGQAYEQYF
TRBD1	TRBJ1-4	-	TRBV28	TGTGCCAGCAGTTTAGCCAGGGGGCGAATTAATGCTACGGAAAAACTGTTTTTT	CASSLARGRINATEKLFF
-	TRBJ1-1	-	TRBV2	TGTGCCAGCAGTGAGGACTGGCAGTCTAACACTGAAGCTTTCTTT	CASSEDWQSNTEAFF
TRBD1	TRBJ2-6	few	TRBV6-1	TGTGCCAGCAGTGGAGACAGGGAACGCGGTGGGGCCAACGTCCTGACTTTC	CASSGDRERGGANVLTF
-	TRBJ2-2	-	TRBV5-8	TGTGCCAGCAGCCAAGGACAGCCGAACACCGGGGAGCTGTTTTTT	CASSQGQPNTGELFF
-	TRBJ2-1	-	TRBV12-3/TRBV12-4	TGTGCCAGCAGTTTTTCCCCAAATGAGCAGTTCTTC	CASSFSPNEQFF
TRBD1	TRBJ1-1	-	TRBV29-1	TGCAGCGCCAAGGACAGGTCACGATTCACTGAAGCTTTCTTT	CSAKDRSRFTEAFF
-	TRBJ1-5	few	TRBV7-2	TGTGCCAGCAGCTTAGTCCGGGGGGACCAGCCCCAGCATTTT	CASSLVRGDQPQHF
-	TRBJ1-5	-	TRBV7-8	TGTGCCAGCAGCTCTACCGGACAGCCGAAAAGCAATCAGCCCCAGCATTTT	CASSSTGQPKSNQPQHF
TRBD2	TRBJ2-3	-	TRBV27	TGTGCCAGCAGTCTATTTTTACTAGCGGGAGGGGCAGATACGCAGTATTTT	CASSLFLLAGGADTQYF
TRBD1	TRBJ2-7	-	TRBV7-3	TGTGCCAGCAGCCTATGGGACAGTGGGACCGAGCAGTACTTC	CASSLWDSGTEQYF